This TCR beta chain is from a study of T cells in Graves' hyperthyroidism and ophthalmopathy. General study results and limits: By a 13 V-J model, ophthalmopathy was set apart from stable hyperthyroidism.

There are many counts of this clonotype. Its antigen is undetermined. RNA transcripts served as the template for amplifying TCR beta CDR3 regions. HTBI primers were used for first-round RT-PCR of the TCR CDR3. In TCRdb, the multiplex PCR reads were re-called with MiXCR into one record per CDR3 protein. Among 500,000 or so distinct CDR3 sequences listed, roughly 16% were seen once. Material for sequencing was blood. This TCR came from a woman aged 25 to 45 with Graves' ophthalmopathy.

CDR3 DNA: TGTGCCAGCAGTACAGGGGGACATCAGCCCCAGCATTTT. As protein: CASSTGGHQPQHF. This chain joins TRBV28 and TRBJ1-5, with 8 bases identical to TRBD1. The V segment lost 5 bases and the J segment 5 bases; nucleotides outside the gene matches: 2. Germline values: CDR1 MDHEN, CDR2 SYDVKM. The CDR3 runs 13 residues.